This passage covers 7 T cell receptor beta chains from one sample sequenced in a study of blood T cells in healthy people across ages. A second 7 to 11 cycle PCR used barcoded and J-beta primers. TCRdb processed the 5' RACE reads anew with MiXCR; each CDR3 protein has one entry. The table lists 850,000 to 1,300,000 distinct CDR3 sequences, 45% of them singletons. Sequencing was done on a sample of blood. The receptors were gathered from a woman aged 55-69 years in good health.

CDR3 sequence reads: CAISEVAGSPEQYF. CDR3 nucleotide sequence: TGTGCCATCAGTGAAGTAGCGGGATCCCCCGAGCAGTACTTC. The V gene is TRBV10-3, the J gene TRBJ2-7; 8 bases agree with TRBD2. Germline values: CDR1 ENHRY, CDR2 SYGVKD. This CDR3 has 14 residues. V dropped 3 bases and J dropped 6; count of bases not matched to a gene: 7.

V is TRBV3-1 and J is TRBJ2-1; 8 nucleotides line up with TRBD2. The V segment lost 1 base and the J segment 10 bases; nucleotides outside the gene matches: 9. Germline CDR1 LGHDT, CDR2 YNNKEL (reference sequence). The CDR3 totals 15 residues. The DNA for the CDR3 is TGTGCCAGCAGCCAAGGGCGGACTAGCTGGGCCGAGCAGTTCTTC. This encodes CASSQGRTSWAEQFF.

The chain is built from TRBV20-1 and TRBJ2-1, with D perhaps matching TRBD1 (6 bases). Trimming took 0 bases from V and 11 from J, leaving 26 bases between them. The CDR3 sequence is 17 residues long. The germline CDR1 and CDR2 sequences are DFQATT and SNEGSKA (reference sequence). This CDR3 is CSARDTLETGLWRQQFF. The CDR3 DNA follows: TGCAGTGCTAGAGATACGCTCGAAACAGGGCTTTGGAGACAGCAGTTCTTC.

The V gene is TRBV7-9, the J gene TRBJ1-4; 9 bases line up with TRBD1. The V segment lost 5 bases and the J segment 8 bases; nucleotides outside the gene matches: 6. The germline CDR1 and CDR2 sequences are SEHNR and FQNEAQ (reference sequence). There are 14 residues in the CDR3. In DNA, the CDR3 is TGTGCCAGCAGCCCGGGACAGGGCTTCGAAAAACTGTTTTTT. Amino acids: CASSPGQGFEKLFF.

This chain connects TRBV12-3 or TRBV12-4 to TRBJ1-1, with a possible D match to TRBD1 (5 bases). The V gene lost 5 bases and the J gene lost 4 bases, with 11 bases spanning the gap. CDR3 length: 13 amino acids. The CDR3 here is CASSGRVSTEAFF. DNA of the CDR3: TGTGCCAGCAGTGGCAGGGTTTCCACTGAAGCTTTCTTT.

In this sample, this clonotype turned up a few times. The V gene is TRBV29-1, the J gene TRBJ2-7; possible D gene TRBD1, 6 bases. CDR1 and CDR2 from the germline V gene are SQVTM and ANQGSEA. CDR3 length equals 13 residues. The V gene lost 4 bases and the J gene lost 4 bases, with 14 bases spanning the gap. CDR3 in amino acids: CSVGQVSSYEQYF. The DNA for the CDR3 is TGCAGCGTTGGACAGGTATCTAGTTACGAGCAGTACTTC.

V is TRBV5-1 and J is TRBJ1-4; D might be TRBD1 (5 bases). This CDR3 has 15 residues. Trimming stripped 4 bases from V and 0 bases from J, with 10 bases between. Germline CDR1 and CDR2: SGHRS and YFSETQ. In DNA form, the CDR3 reads TGCGCCAGCAGCCGGGACCAGACAACTAATGAAAAACTGTTTTTT. This sequence encodes CASSRDQTTNEKLFF.